Presented here are 28 T cell receptor beta chains from one specimen sequenced in a study of blood T cell repertoires in COVID-19. Data came from immunoSEQ multiplex PCR; TCRdb stores just in-frame clones and leaves some out. The table has roughly 160,000 clones, 83% seen once. Sequenced: peripheral blood. The receptors derive from a woman older than 75 with acute or convalescent COVID-19.

This chain connects TRBV5-5 to TRBJ2-1; a weak D match, TRBD2 (5 bases). The germline V gene has CDR1 SGHKS and CDR2 YYEKEE (reference sequence). The CDR3 runs to 15 residues. V lost 6 bases and J 3 bases, leaving 16 bases between the germline ends. Written as DNA, the CDR3 is TGTGCCAGCACCCCGCAAGGAGGCAGCTACAATGAGCAGTTCTTC. This codes for CASTPQGGSYNEQFF.

The chain carries TRBV27 and TRBJ2-7; TRBD1 matches at 10 bases. Germline CDR1 is MNHEY and CDR2 is SMNVEV (reference sequence). CDR3 length: 13 amino acids. With 10 bases clipped from V and 6 bases from J, the junction kept 9 bases outside the gene matches. The CDR3 spells CATQGQGTAEQYF. The CDR3 DNA sequence: TGTGCCACCCAGGGACAGGGGACCGCCGAGCAGTACTTC.

The chain joins TRBV30 to TRBJ2-3; 9 nucleotides agree with TRBD2. This CDR3 region has 18 residues. Germline trimming cut 2 bases from V and 8 bases from J; bases unmatched to any gene: 20. Germline lookup yields CDR1 GTSNPN and CDR2 SVGIG (reference sequence). CDR3 residues: CAWSRVGIAGAWGGTQYF. In nucleotides, the CDR3 is TGTGCCTGGAGTAGGGTAGGGATAGCGGGAGCTTGGGGCGGTACGCAGTATTTT.

The V call is TRBV5-4, the J call TRBJ2-1; D perhaps matches TRBD2 (6 bases). Germline CDR1 SGHNT, CDR2 YYREEE (reference sequence). This CDR3 has 14 residues. The V end lost 1 base, the J end lost 10 bases, and 15 bases lay between the germline ends. CDR3 nucleotide sequence: TGTGCCAGCAGCTTGAAAACTAGCAGCAGGGAGCAGTTCTTC. This translates into CASSLKTSSREQFF.

The chain has TRBV5-6 and TRBJ1-5; tentative D call: TRBD1 (5 bases). Germline V gene data show CDR1 as SGHDT and CDR2 as YYEEEE. The CDR3 is 14 residues long. The V end was cut by 7 bases, the J end by 2 bases, with 13 bases between. The CDR3 protein is CASCRGRGNQPQHF. CDR3 DNA: TGTGCCAGCTGTAGGGGCAGGGGCAATCAGCCCCAGCATTTT.

The chain uses TRBV13 and TRBJ2-6; tentative D call: TRBD1 (6 bases). The germline V and J ends were trimmed by 5 bases and 2 bases, with 13 bases remaining between them. The CDR3 is 16 amino acids. Germline CDR1 is PRHDT and CDR2 is FYEKMQ (reference sequence). This chain's CDR3 is CASSPNRVAGANVLTF. CDR3 nucleotide sequence: TGTGCCAGCAGCCCCAACAGGGTAGCTGGGGCCAACGTCCTGACTTTC.

This clone turned up a few times. This chain joins TRBV21-1 and TRBJ2-7; the table gives TRBD2 as D, unverified against the DNA. TRBV21-1 is classified as a pseudogene. The CDR3 loop spans 11 amino acids. CDR3: CASSNENEQYF. The CDR3 DNA reads as TGTGCCAGCAGCAATGAGAACGAGCAGTACTTC.

The chain combines TRBV27 with TRBJ2-5; D might be TRBD1 (6 bases). Germline V gene sequence: CDR1 MNHEY, CDR2 SMNVEV (reference sequence). The CDR3 is 18 amino acids. The V end was cut by 2 bases, the J end by 2 bases, with 21 bases between. The CDR3 nucleotides read TGTGCCAGCAGTTTACTGGGTGGTGTTGGCAGGGGACAAGAGACCCAGTACTTC. Protein sequence: CASSLLGGVGRGQETQYF.

This clone has just one count. The chain combines TRBV16 with TRBJ2-7; 9 bases are a match to TRBD1. This CDR3 region has 15 residues. The J segment lost 5 bases and the V segment lost 2 bases, leaving 7 bases of the junction unmatched. CDR1 is KGHSY and CDR2 is FQNENV in the germline V gene. The CDR3 coding sequence is TGTGCCAGCAGCCAACCGGGACAGGGTTTCAACGAGCAGTACTTC. Its protein is CASSQPGQGFNEQYF.

The rearrangement joins TRBV18 to TRBJ2-3, with TRBD1 identical over 9 bases. CDR1 and CDR2 (germline): KGHSH, LQKENI. V lost 6 bases to trimming and J lost 4 bases; unmatched junction nucleotides: 11. This CDR3 has 16 residues. As DNA, the CDR3 is TGTGCCAGCTCCGCAAAAAGGGACAGGGCGGCAGATACGCAGTATTTT. Protein: CASSAKRDRAADTQYF.

This sequence joins TRBV28 and TRBJ1-2; D perhaps matches TRBD1 (5 bases). Germline CDR1 reads MDHEN; CDR2 reads SYDVKM. Trimming pared 3 bases from V and 6 bases from J, leaving 14 bases between. This CDR3 comprises 14 residues. CDR3 coding DNA: TGTGCCAGCAGTTTCCCCTCTAGGGGCGATGGCTACACCTTC. This translates into CASSFPSRGDGYTF.

The chain is built from TRBV7-2 and TRBJ2-5, with a tentative D call TRBD2 (6 bases). Germline-derived CDR1 and CDR2 are SGHTA and FQGNSA. The length of the CDR3 is 14 residues. Trimming cost V 2 bases and J 2 bases, with 9 bases left between them. CDR3 coding DNA: TGTGCCAGCAGCTTAATCGCGGGGCAAGAGACCCAGTACTTC. This gives the protein CASSLIAGQETQYF. Together with reference TRBV7-2 and TRBJ2-5, the CDR3 gives the full variable domain: GAGVSQSPSNKVTEKGKDVELRCDPISGHTALYWYRQSLGQGLEFLIYFQGNSAPDKSGLPSDRFSAERTGGSVSTLTIQRTQQEDSAVYLCASSLIAGQETQYFGPGTRLLVL.

The rearrangement uses TRBV29-1 and TRBJ2-1; 7 nucleotides line up with TRBD2. Trimming removed 7 bases from V and 2 bases from J; junction bases left unmatched: 14. In germline, CDR1 is SQVTM, CDR2 ANQGSEA. The CDR3 is 16 residues long. The CDR3 protein is CSGVGHGTKAYNEQFF. As DNA, the CDR3 is TGCAGCGGAGTTGGCCATGGGACTAAAGCCTACAATGAGCAGTTCTTC.

The V call is TRBV19, the J call TRBJ1-1; the match to TRBD1 covers 7 bases. This CDR3 spans 16 amino acids. CDR1 is LNHDA and CDR2 is SQIVND in the germline V gene (reference sequence). V lost 7 bases and J lost 6; bases outside the gene matches: 17. CDR3 sequence reads: CASNQERGRGFPEAFF. The CDR3 nucleotides read TGTGCCAGTAATCAGGAAAGGGGGCGCGGATTCCCTGAAGCTTTCTTT.

The rearrangement uses TRBV30 and TRBJ1-4, with 7 bases matching TRBD1. Germline CDR1 GTSNPN, CDR2 SVGIG (reference sequence). Trimming cost V 4 bases and J 0 bases; bases outside gene matches: 8. This CDR3 comprises 16 residues. CDR3 in amino acids: CAWNAGTEATNEKLFF. The CDR3 DNA reads as TGTGCCTGGAATGCCGGGACAGAGGCAACTAATGAAAAACTGTTTTTT.

This clone appeared a single time. The chain is built from TRBV2 and TRBJ2-1, with a tentative D call TRBD2 (5 bases). Trimming took off 7 bases at V and 6 bases at J, with 13 bases between the two ends. Germline V gene sequence: CDR1 SNHLY, CDR2 FYNNEI. The CDR3 spans 13 residues. The DNA of the CDR3 is TGTGCCAGCAACCTAGCCCCGTCCAATGAGCAGTTCTTC. Its translation is CASNLAPSNEQFF.

The V call is TRBV10-3, the J call TRBJ2-6; D is uncertain. Germline CDR1 is ENHRY and CDR2 is SYGVKD. The length of the CDR3 is 15 residues. Deletions cut 6 bases from V and 2 bases from J, with 11 bases between. The CDR3 DNA follows: TGTGCCATCAGGAAATCCGCGGCTGGGGCCAACGTCCTGACTTTC. Its translation: CAIRKSAAGANVLTF.

This sequence joins TRBV9 and TRBJ2-1, with TRBD2 as a possible D gene (5 bases). Germline loops: CDR1 SGDLS, CDR2 YYNGEE. This CDR3 region has 15 residues. Deletions cut 0 bases from V and 3 bases from J, with 10 bases between. CDR3: CASSVDAGLYNEQFF. Written as DNA, the CDR3 is TGTGCCAGCAGCGTAGACGCGGGCCTCTACAATGAGCAGTTCTTC.

This clone was observed once. V is TRBV28 and J is TRBJ1-2; 7 positions agree with TRBD1. Germline V gene sequence: CDR1 MDHEN, CDR2 SYDVKM. Losses at the gene ends were 6 bases for V and 4 bases for J; bases not matched to a gene: 8. The CDR3 spans 14 residues. This CDR3 is CASSTTGVGYGYTF. The DNA for the CDR3 is TGTGCCAGCAGCACCACAGGGGTGGGCTATGGCTACACCTTC.

V is TRBV19 and J is TRBJ1-1, with D hard to call. Germline assignment: CDR1 LNHDA and CDR2 SQIVND (reference sequence). This CDR3 spans 16 amino acids. The V end was cut by 2 bases, the J end by 1 base, with 14 bases between. As DNA, the CDR3 is TGTGCCAGTAGTATAAATAGGCTACCAGGGAACACTGAAGCTTTCTTT. This translates into CASSINRLPGNTEAFF.

V is TRBV7-2 and J is TRBJ1-4, with a weak D call TRBD1 (6 bases). This CDR3 region has 13 residues. Germline V gene data show CDR1 as SGHTA and CDR2 as FQGNSA. Trimming left V 3 bases short and J 16 bases short, with 18 bases between. CDR3 region: CASSLEEWDIPFF. CDR3 sequence (DNA): TGTGCCAGCAGCTTGGAGGAGTGGGACATCCCGTTTTTT.

This chain uses TRBV7-3 with TRBJ1-6, with 8 nucleotides matching TRBD1. This CDR3 comprises 14 residues. V lost 5 bases, J lost 9 bases, and 6 bases stayed unmatched. CDR1 SGHTA and CDR2 FQGTGA come from the germline V gene. For the CDR3, the DNA is TGTGCCAGCAGCATAGGACAGGGAGGTTCACCCCTCCACTTT. Its translation: CASSIGQGGSPLHF.

The CDR3 DNA sequence: TGTGCCAGCTCACCTTTAGTAGCGGAAAACACAGATACGCAGTATTTT. This encodes CASSPLVAENTDTQYF. The chain employs TRBV18 and TRBJ2-3; tentatively, D is TRBD2 (6 bases). Germline assignment: CDR1 KGHSH and CDR2 LQKENI. This CDR3 contains 16 residues. Trimming removed 3 bases from V and 2 bases from J, with 15 bases in between. Full variable domain (rest looked up from reference TRBV18 and TRBJ2-3): NAGVMQNPRHLVRRRGQEARLRCSPMKGHSHVYWYRQLPEEGLKFMVYLQKENIIDESGMPKERFSAEFPKEGPSILRIQQVVRGDSAAYFCASSPLVAENTDTQYFGPGTRLTVL.

The chain carries TRBV19 and TRBJ1-2, with TRBD1 identical over 8 bases. The J segment lost 8 bases and the V segment lost 4 bases, leaving 12 bases of the junction unmatched. CDR3 length: 15 amino acids. Germline-derived CDR1 and CDR2 are LNHDA and SQIVND (reference sequence). The CDR3 spells CASSRPDRAYGGYTF. CDR3 nucleotides: TGTGCCAGTAGTAGACCGGACAGGGCGTATGGGGGCTACACCTTC.

The CDR3 DNA sequence: TGCAGCGTTGCCGACAGGGGCGAGACCCAGTACTTC. Translation gives CSVADRGETQYF. The chain joins TRBV29-1 to TRBJ2-5, with TRBD1 identical over 8 bases. Germline CDR1 SQVTM, CDR2 ANQGSEA. The ends lost 4 bases at V and 5 bases at J; junction bases unmatched: 3. The CDR3 has 12 residues.

V and J are TRBV4-3 and TRBJ2-7; TRBD1 matches 9 bases. CDR1 and CDR2 from the germline V gene are LGHNA and YSLEER. The CDR3 spans 14 residues. Trimming cost V 8 bases and J 5 bases; bases outside gene matches: 10. The CDR3 DNA reads as TGCGCCAGCCGGTCGGGGACAGGGTCCCACGAGCAGTACTTC. Translating gives CASRSGTGSHEQYF.

This clone was seen once. This chain joins TRBV29-1 and TRBJ1-1, with a possible D match to TRBD1 (5 bases). Germline CDR1 SQVTM, CDR2 ANQGSEA. The CDR3 consists of 15 residues. V dropped 4 bases and J dropped 6 bases, with 21 bases sitting between them. CDR3 in amino acids: CSVVVERGLFSEAFF. In DNA, the CDR3 is TGCAGCGTTGTGGTCGAACGGGGACTATTCTCTGAAGCTTTCTTT.

This chain links TRBV4-3 with TRBJ2-1, with D tentatively TRBD1 (6 bases). The CDR3 totals 16 residues. Germline lookup yields CDR1 LGHNA and CDR2 YSLEER. The ends were cut back, 2 bases at V and 7 bases at J, with 18 bases in the middle. As DNA, the CDR3 is TGCGCCAGCAGCCAAAGCCCCACAGGGTTTAGGAATGAGCAGTTCTTC. It is translated as CASSQSPTGFRNEQFF.